This TCR beta chain was identified in a study of shared clonotypes between healthy human individuals. Study summary: Aged 18 to 49, the donors were two women and a few men.

Germline V CDR1 and CDR2: KGHSH, LQKENI. The CDR3 runs to 14 residues. V lost 2 bases to trimming and J lost 6 bases, with 10 bases between them. The donors, all of them Caucasian adults, lived in Nashville, Tennessee. Once extracted for a subset, genomic DNA was divided evenly among several immunoSEQ plates. Clones were sequenced by immunoSEQ multiplex PCR, and TCRdb holds only the in-frame ones, with some missing. Here the sample spans millions of clones, around 90% being singletons. This clone showed up just once. Sequencing was done on a sample of naive CD4+ T cells sorted from blood. As for subset: CD45RA+ positively selected. The rearrangement uses TRBV18 and TRBJ2-2; D is unresolved. The sequence was collected from a man between 18 and 35 years old in good health. CDR3 nucleotide sequence: TGTGCCAGCTCACCAGAACCTGGGGCCGGGGAGCTGTTTTTT. This codes for CASSPEPGAGELFF. Drawing the rest from reference TRBV18 and TRBJ2-2, the complete variable domain is NAGVMQNPRHLVRRRGQEARLRCSPMKGHSHVYWYRQLPEEGLKFMVYLQKENIIDESGMPKERFSAEFPKEGPSILRIQQVVRGDSAAYFCASSPEPGAGELFFGEGSRLTVL.